Presented here are 2 T cell receptor beta chains from one specimen sequenced in a study of CD8+ T cells in alopecia areata. RNA extraction was followed by reverse transcription into cDNA, which acted as the sequencing template. Sequencing used immunoSEQ multiplex PCR; TCRdb keeps in-frame clones, though not all of them. Of approximately 91,000 clones in the sample, roughly 47% are singletons; the top ten hold about 0.79%. Sequenced: CD4+ T cells sorted from blood. The origin of the receptors is a human donor with alopecia areata.

The chain couples TRBV7-2 to TRBJ2-5, with TRBD2 as a possible D gene (5 bases). The CDR3 spans 15 residues. Germline V gives CDR1 SGHTA, CDR2 FQGNSA. V gave up 1 base and J gave up 4 bases, with 13 bases separating them. The CDR3 loop reads CASSLGSSGIETQYF. CDR3 DNA sequence: TGTGCCAGCAGCTTAGGTTCGAGCGGTATAGAGACCCAGTACTTC.

The gene calls are TRBV4-3 and TRBJ1-2; no clear D gene. In germline, CDR1 is LGHNA, CDR2 YSLEER. The CDR3 runs to 15 residues. The V and J ends lost 0 bases and 3 bases respectively, with 11 bases between them. DNA of the CDR3: TGCGCCAGCAGCCAAGATATCTTGTCGGACTATGGCTACACCTTC. Protein sequence: CASSQDILSDYGYTF.